This T cell receptor beta chain was sequenced in a study of blood T cell repertoires in COVID-19. Study-level background: The analysed material was cDNA or gDNA that came from T cells, B-cell-depleted T cells, or PBMCs.

The table came from immunoSEQ multiplex PCR; TCRdb's copy has only in-frame clones and leaves some out. The sample has some 130,000 clones, approximately 84% seen once. The CDR3 sequence is 15 residues long. V lost 5 bases and J lost 4; bases outside the gene matches: 8. Germline CDR1 is LGHDT and CDR2 is YNNKEL (reference sequence). This sequence joins TRBV3-1 (or the pseudogene TRBV3-2) and TRBJ1-2, with 9 positions matching TRBD1. The TCR was taken from an elderly woman with acute or convalescent COVID-19. The sample comprised peripheral blood. DNA of the CDR3: TGTGCCAGCAGCATCGTCGGACAGGGGACCTATGGCTACACCTTC. Protein product: CASSIVGQGTYGYTF.